Listed here are 10 T cell receptor beta chains from one sample, sequenced in a study of regulatory T cells in long-lasting Graves disease. The sample's time point: newly diagnosed GD, antithyroid drugs for less than 3 months. Construction of the TCR library relied on RNA isolated from PBMCs. Assembly of TCR beta libraries relied on iRepertoire HTBI primers together with Arm-PCR of CDR3 regions. TCRdb re-analysed the multiplex PCR reads in MiXCR, keeping a single row per CDR3 protein. The sample lists 350,000 to 450,000 distinct CDR3 sequences, around 16% seen once, with approximately 7.6% in the top ten. The same data also contributed to another study, on T cells in Graves' hyperthyroidism and ophthalmopathy.

The material was peripheral blood mononuclear cells (PBMCs), obtained at new diagnosis, from a patient treated with antithyroid drugs. These receptors were taken from a woman aged 40 to 50 with Graves disease.

This clonotype has at least ten counts. J is TRBJ1-2 and V is TRBV2; TRBD1 matches 7 bases. Trimming took 5 bases from V and 6 from J; bases not matched to a gene: 6. Per germline, CDR1 SNHLY and CDR2 FYNNEI. The CDR3 sequence is 13 residues long. This chain's CDR3 is CASSLQGRNGYTF. For the CDR3, the DNA is TGTGCCAGCAGTCTACAGGGGAGAAATGGCTACACCTTC. The full variable domain, its missing parts supplied by reference TRBV2 and TRBJ1-2, is EPEVTQTPSHQVTQMGQEVILRCVPISNHLYFYWYRQILGQKVEFLVSFYNNEISEKSEIFDDQFSVERPDGSNFTLKIRSTKLEDSAMYFCASSLQGRNGYTFGSGTRLTVV.

This clonotype was counted at least ten times. The chain combines TRBV12-3 or TRBV12-4 with TRBJ1-5; a possible D gene is TRBD1 (6 bases). The CDR3 length is 15 residues. V was trimmed by 2 bases and J by 3 bases, leaving 11 bases between them. CDR3 nucleotides: TGTGCCAGCAGTTTACAGGGACAATCCAATCAGCCCCAGCATTTT. Protein product: CASSLQGQSNQPQHF.

This clonotype was detected many times. The chain joins TRBV29-1 to TRBJ2-7; 7 bases align to TRBD1. The germline V gene has CDR1 SQVTM and CDR2 ANQGSEA. The CDR3 extends over 13 amino acids. After removal of 3 bases from V and 4 bases from J, the junction contained 6 bases not matched to a gene. The CDR3 DNA sequence: TGCAGCGTTGAGGGGACAGAGCGTTACGAGCAGTACTTC. It specifies CSVEGTERYEQYF.

This clonotype was recorded many times. This chain joins TRBV28 and TRBJ2-7; 8 nucleotides agree with TRBD2. V was clipped by 6 bases and J by 2 bases; unmatched bases: 6. There are 14 residues in the CDR3. CDR1 and CDR2 from the germline V gene are MDHEN and SYDVKM. Here the CDR3 reads CASRGSGDTYEQYF. The CDR3 region has the DNA TGTGCCAGCAGAGGTAGCGGGGACACCTACGAGCAGTACTTC.

The chain combines TRBV19 with TRBJ1-5; TRBD1 matches at 9 bases. The germline V gene encodes CDR1 LNHDA and CDR2 SQIVND (reference sequence). V was pared by 5 bases and J by 7 bases, with 6 bases of the junction left unmatched. There are 14 residues in the CDR3. The DNA for the CDR3 is TGTGCCAGTAGTTACAGGGGGCTAGGACAGCCCCAGCATTTT. This translates into CASSYRGLGQPQHF.

This clonotype has more than one count but fewer than ten. The gene calls are TRBV6-2 or TRBV6-3 and TRBJ1-4; 7 bases agree with TRBD1. Germline CDR1 MNHEY, CDR2 SVGEGT. The CDR3 is 14 amino acids. Trimming took 10 bases from V and 5 from J; bases not matched to a gene: 10. CDR3 bases: TGTGCCACCACAGCGAGACAGGGAAATGAAAAACTGTTTTTT. This encodes CATTARQGNEKLFF.

This clonotype has just a few counts. The chain recombines TRBV10-3 with TRBJ2-1, with a possible D match to TRBD2 (5 bases). The germline V gene has CDR1 ENHRY and CDR2 SYGVKD. The CDR3 loop spans 13 amino acids. Trimming pared 0 bases from V and 13 bases from J, leaving 13 bases between. The CDR3 spells CAISESKGGSQFF. In nucleotides, the CDR3 is TGTGCCATCAGTGAGTCGAAGGGTGGGAGTCAGTTCTTC.

This chain links TRBV28 with TRBJ2-7; perhaps D is TRBD1 or TRBD2 (6 bases each). The V end lost 7 bases, the J end lost 6 bases, and 19 bases lay between the germline ends. The CDR3 totals 14 residues. The germline gives CDR1 MDHEN, CDR2 SYDVKM. DNA for the CDR3: TGTGCCAGCAAACCGGCGGGACAACAATTCGAGCAGTACTTC. It codes for CASKPAGQQFEQYF.

The table lists this clonotype with many counts. V and J are TRBV19 and TRBJ1-1; TRBD1 agrees at 7 bases. CDR1 and CDR2 from the germline V gene are LNHDA and SQIVND (reference sequence). The ends lost 3 bases at V and 1 base at J; junction bases unmatched: 5. This CDR3 comprises 15 residues. Here the CDR3 reads CASSMPTGPNTEAFF. The CDR3 coding sequence is TGTGCCAGTAGTATGCCGACAGGGCCGAACACTGAAGCTTTCTTT.

This clonotype has just a few counts. This chain joins TRBV19 and TRBJ2-6; 8 nucleotides line up with TRBD1. CDR1 LNHDA and CDR2 SQIVND come from the germline V gene (reference sequence). Trimming cost V 3 bases and J 0 bases; bases outside gene matches: 7. The CDR3 is 18 residues long. The CDR3, as DNA: TGTGCCAGTAGTATGCAGGGACAGGCCTTCTCTGGGGCCAACGTCCTGACTTTC. Its translation is CASSMQGQAFSGANVLTF.